The clone carrying this T cell receptor (beta chain) was observed a handful of times. Its antigen remains unknown. This specimen belongs to a study of cytomegalovirus exposure and HLA in healthy donors. Turning to the study itself: A prior study identified approximately 110 million unique TCR beta sequences from 200 million or so T cells. General study findings and limits: Reported findings show TCR beta sequences accurately forecast HLA-A and HLA-B alleles in most subjects.

The study ran its PCR with 60 Vbeta and 13 Jbeta primers. Using immunoSEQ multiplex PCR, the repertoire was profiled, and TCRdb retains in-frame clones only, with some absent. The data show more than 90,000 clones, 75% to 90% seen once. Germline loops: CDR1 ENHRY, CDR2 SYGVKD. This CDR3 comprises 14 residues. V was pared by 0 bases and J by 0 bases, with 4 bases between. The rearrangement joins TRBV10-3 to TRBJ2-3; D is undetermined. Sequences were obtained from PBMCs. This TCR was sampled from a man aged 25 to 40 in good health and CMV-seronegative. For the CDR3, the DNA is TGTGCCATCAGTGAGTCGTTAAGCACAGATACGCAGTATTTT. Protein product: CAISESLSTDTQYF.